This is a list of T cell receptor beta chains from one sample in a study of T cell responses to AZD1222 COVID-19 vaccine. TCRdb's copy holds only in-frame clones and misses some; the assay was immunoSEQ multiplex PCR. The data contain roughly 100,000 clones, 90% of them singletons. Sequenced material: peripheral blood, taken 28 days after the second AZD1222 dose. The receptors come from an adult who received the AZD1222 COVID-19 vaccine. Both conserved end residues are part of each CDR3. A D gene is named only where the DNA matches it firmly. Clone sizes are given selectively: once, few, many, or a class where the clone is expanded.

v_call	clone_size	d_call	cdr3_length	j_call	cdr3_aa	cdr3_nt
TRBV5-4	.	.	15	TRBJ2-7	CASSLPGSSSYEQYF	TGTGCCAGCAGCTTGCCGGGGTCTAGCTCCTACGAGCAGTACTTC
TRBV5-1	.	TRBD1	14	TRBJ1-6	CASSLGQGPSPLHF	TGCGCCAGCAGCTTGGGACAGGGTCCCTCACCCCTCCACTTT
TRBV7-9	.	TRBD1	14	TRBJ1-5	CASSSTGSGQPQHF	TGTGCCAGCAGCTCGACAGGGTCGGGCCAGCCCCAGCATTTT
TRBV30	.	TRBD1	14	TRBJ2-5	CAWSSGTGPETQYF	TGTGCCTGGAGTTCGGGGACAGGCCCGGAGACCCAGTACTTC
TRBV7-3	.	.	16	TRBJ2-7	CASSLTGSRSSYEQYF	TGTGCCAGCAGCTTAACAGGCAGCAGGAGCTCCTACGAGCAGTACTTC
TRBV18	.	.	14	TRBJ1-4	CASSPQGDNEKLFF	TGTGCCAGCTCACCACAAGGTGATAATGAAAAACTGTTTTTT
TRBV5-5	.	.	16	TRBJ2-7	CASSLGWGTAVGEQYF	TGTGCCAGCAGCTTGGGCTGGGGAACAGCGGTGGGAGAGCAGTACTTC
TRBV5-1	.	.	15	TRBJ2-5	CASNIERGPRETQYF	TGCGCCAGCAATATAGAGAGGGGACCTCGAGAGACCCAGTACTTC
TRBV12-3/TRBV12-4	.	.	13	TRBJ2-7	CASSLAHRQAQYF	TGTGCCAGCAGTTTAGCGCACCGACAGGCGCAGTACTTC
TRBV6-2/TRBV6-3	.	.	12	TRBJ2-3	CASSYDTNTQYF	TGTGCCAGCAGTTATGACACTAATACGCAGTATTTT
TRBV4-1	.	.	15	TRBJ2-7	CASSQSDSSSYEQYF	TGCGCCAGCAGCCAATCGGACTCTAGCTCCTACGAGCAGTACTTC
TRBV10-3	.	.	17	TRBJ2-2	CAISDTGTRGDTGELFF	TGTGCCATCAGTGATACCGGGACCAGGGGGGACACCGGGGAGCTGTTTTTT
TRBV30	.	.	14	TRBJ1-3	CACIRDVAGNTIYF	TGTGCCTGTATCCGAGACGTGGCAGGAAACACCATATATTTT
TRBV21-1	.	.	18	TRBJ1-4	CASSKGSGRGVTNEKLFF	TGTGCCAGCAGCAAGGGTTCAGGGAGGGGGGTAACTAATGAAAAACTGTTTTTT
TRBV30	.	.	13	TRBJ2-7	CAWSFRQVHEQYF	TGTGCCTGGAGTTTTCGACAGGTCCACGAGCAGTACTTC
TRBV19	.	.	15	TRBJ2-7	CASTMGNRGTYEQYF	TGTGCCAGTACCATGGGTAATCGCGGAACCTACGAGCAGTACTTC
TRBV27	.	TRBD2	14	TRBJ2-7	CASSSLAATYEQYF	TGTGCCAGCAGTTCCCTAGCGGCCACCTACGAGCAGTACTTC
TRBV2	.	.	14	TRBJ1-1	CASSEIPGMPEAFF	TGTGCCAGCAGTGAAATTCCGGGGATGCCTGAAGCTTTCTTT
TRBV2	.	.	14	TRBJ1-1	CASRGTGPTTEAFF	TGTGCCAGCAGGGGTACCGGGCCCACCACTGAAGCTTTCTTT
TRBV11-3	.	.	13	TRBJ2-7	CASSFRGGYEQYF	TGTGCCAGCAGCTTTAGAGGGGGCTACGAGCAGTACTTC
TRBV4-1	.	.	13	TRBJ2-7	CASSQERYFEQYF	TGCGCCAGCAGCCAAGAACGGTACTTTGAGCAGTACTTC
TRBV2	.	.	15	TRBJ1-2	CASSEAEGTLYGYTF	TGTGCCAGCAGTGAAGCCGAGGGGACTCTCTATGGCTACACCTTC
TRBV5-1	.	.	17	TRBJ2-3	CASSLNAGRARPDTQYF	TGCGCCAGCAGCTTGAATGCCGGCCGGGCGAGGCCAGATACGCAGTATTTT
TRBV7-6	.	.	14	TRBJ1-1	CASSSAGRNTEAFF	TGTGCCAGCAGTAGCGCAGGACGGAACACTGAAGCTTTCTTT
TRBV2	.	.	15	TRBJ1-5	CASSEADGGVQPQHF	TGTGCCAGCAGTGAAGCCGACGGGGGCGTCCAGCCCCAGCATTTT
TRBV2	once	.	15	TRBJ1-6	CASTWQSSYNSPLHF	TGTGCCAGCACGTGGCAGAGCTCCTATAATTCACCCCTCCACTTT
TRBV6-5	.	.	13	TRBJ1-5	CASSRGGNQPQHF	TGTGCCAGCTCTCGGGGTGGCAATCAGCCCCAGCATTTT
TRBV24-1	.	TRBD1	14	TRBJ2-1	CATMGQGSYNEQFF	TGTGCCACCATGGGACAGGGGTCCTACAATGAGCAGTTCTTC
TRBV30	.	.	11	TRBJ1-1	CAWRGATEAFF	TGTGCCTGGAGAGGGGCCACTGAAGCTTTCTTT
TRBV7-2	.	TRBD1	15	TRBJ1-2	CASSTYRGIGDGYTF	TGTGCCAGCAGCACATACAGGGGGATCGGTGATGGCTACACCTTC
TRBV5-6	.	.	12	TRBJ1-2	CASSPGGLGYTF	TGTGCCAGCAGCCCCGGCGGGTTGGGCTACACCTTC
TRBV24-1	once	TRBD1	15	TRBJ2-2	CATSDTTGDTGELFF	TGTGCCACCAGTGATACGACAGGGGACACCGGGGAGCTGTTTTTT
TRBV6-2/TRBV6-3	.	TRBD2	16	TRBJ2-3	CASSYLGTSVTDTQYF	TGTGCCAGCAGTTACCTCGGGACTAGCGTAACAGATACGCAGTATTTT
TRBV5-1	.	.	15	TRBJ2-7	CASSLAADKGSEQYF	TGCGCCAGCAGCTTAGCCGCGGATAAGGGTTCCGAGCAGTACTTC
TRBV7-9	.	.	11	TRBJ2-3	CASSVTDTQYF	TGTGCCAGCAGCGTGACAGATACGCAGTATTTT
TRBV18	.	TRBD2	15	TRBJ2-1	CASSPTSGGVQVQFF	TGTGCCAGCTCCCCCACTAGCGGGGGGGTTCAGGTGCAGTTCTTC
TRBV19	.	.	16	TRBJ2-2	CASSTQGPPDTGELFF	TGTGCCAGTAGTACCCAGGGGCCCCCTGACACCGGGGAGCTGTTTTTT
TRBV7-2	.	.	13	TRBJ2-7	CASSLIGSWEQYF	TGTGCCAGCAGCTTAATAGGTTCTTGGGAGCAGTACTTC
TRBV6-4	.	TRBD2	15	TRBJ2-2	CASSVSSGVTGELFF	TGTGCCAGCAGTGTGTCTAGCGGCGTCACCGGGGAGCTGTTTTTT
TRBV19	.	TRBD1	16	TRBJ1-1	CASKGWGQGLNTEAFF	TGTGCCAGTAAAGGTTGGGGACAGGGACTGAACACTGAAGCTTTCTTT
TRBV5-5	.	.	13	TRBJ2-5	CASSLPGKETQYF	TGTGCCAGCAGCTTGCCAGGGAAGGAGACCCAGTACTTC
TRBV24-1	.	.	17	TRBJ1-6	CATSDFNVRSYNSPLHF	TGTGCCACCAGTGATTTTAACGTCCGCTCCTATAATTCACCCCTCCACTTT
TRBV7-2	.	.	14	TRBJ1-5	CASSWGGSNQPQHF	TGTGCCAGCAGCTGGGGGGGGAGCAATCAGCCCCAGCATTTT
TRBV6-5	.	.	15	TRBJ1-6	CASSFRGGGSSPLHF	TGTGCCAGCAGTTTCCGAGGGGGGGGCAGTTCACCCCTCCACTTT
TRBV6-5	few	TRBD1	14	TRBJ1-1	CASSSWTGNTEAFF	TGTGCCAGCAGTTCCTGGACAGGGAACACTGAAGCTTTCTTT
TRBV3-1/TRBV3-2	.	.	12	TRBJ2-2	CASRAGAGELFF	TGTGCCAGCAGAGCGGGCGCCGGGGAGCTGTTTTTT
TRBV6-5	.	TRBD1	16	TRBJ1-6	CASSYDHRGSNSPLHF	TGTGCCAGCAGTTACGACCACAGGGGGAGTAATTCACCCCTCCACTTT
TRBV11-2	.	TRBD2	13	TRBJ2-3	CASSSGGTDTQYF	TGTGCCAGCAGTAGCGGGGGCACAGATACGCAGTATTTT
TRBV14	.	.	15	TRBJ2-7	CASSQNRGAVGEQYF	TGTGCCAGCAGCCAAAACCGGGGGGCCGTGGGGGAGCAGTACTTC